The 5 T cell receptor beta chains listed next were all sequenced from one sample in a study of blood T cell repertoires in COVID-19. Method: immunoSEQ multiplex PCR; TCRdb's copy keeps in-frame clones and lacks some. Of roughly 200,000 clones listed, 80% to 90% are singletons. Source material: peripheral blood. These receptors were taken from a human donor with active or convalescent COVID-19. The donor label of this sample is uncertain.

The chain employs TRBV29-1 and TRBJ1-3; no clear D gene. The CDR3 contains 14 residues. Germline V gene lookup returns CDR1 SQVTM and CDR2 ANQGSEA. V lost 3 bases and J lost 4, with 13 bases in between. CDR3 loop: CSVDRVGSGNTIYF. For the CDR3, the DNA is TGCAGCGTTGACCGGGTAGGCAGCGGAAACACCATATATTTT.

The CDR3 DNA is TGTGCCACCAGCAGATGGAGGGGGCCAATTAACTATGGCTACACCTTC. Translating it yields CATSRWRGPINYGYTF. The chain recombines TRBV15 with TRBJ1-2, with 7 bases lining up with TRBD1. Trimming cost V 2 bases and J 1 base; bases outside gene matches: 7. This CDR3 has 16 amino acids. Germline V gene data show CDR1 as LNHNV and CDR2 as YYDKDF (reference sequence).

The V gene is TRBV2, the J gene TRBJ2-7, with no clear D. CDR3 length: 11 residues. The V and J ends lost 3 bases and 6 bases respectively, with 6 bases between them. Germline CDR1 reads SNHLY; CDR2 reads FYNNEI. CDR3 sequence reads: CASSEFSEQYF. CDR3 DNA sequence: TGTGCCAGCAGTGAGTTCTCCGAGCAGTACTTC. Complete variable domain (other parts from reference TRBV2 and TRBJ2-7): EPEVTQTPSHQVTQMGQEVILRCVPISNHLYFYWYRQILGQKVEFLVSFYNNEISEKSEIFDDQFSVERPDGSNFTLKIRSTKLEDSAMYFCASSEFSEQYFGPGTRLTVT.

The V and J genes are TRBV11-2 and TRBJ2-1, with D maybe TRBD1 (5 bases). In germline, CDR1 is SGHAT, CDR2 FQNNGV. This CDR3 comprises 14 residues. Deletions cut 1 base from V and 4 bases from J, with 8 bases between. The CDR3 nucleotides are TGTGCCAGCAGCTTAGGCAGGGTGTACAATGAGCAGTTCTTC. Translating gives CASSLGRVYNEQFF.

CDR3 loop: CASSSLPGLGAGELFF. The CDR3 nucleotides read TGTGCCAGCAGCTCCCTCCCGGGACTAGGGGCCGGGGAGCTGTTTTTT. The chain has TRBV5-4 and TRBJ2-2; 8 nucleotides line up with TRBD2. Unmatched junction bases numbered 10, after V lost 3 bases and J lost 6 bases. This CDR3 spans 16 amino acids. Germline V gives CDR1 SGHNT, CDR2 YYREEE (reference sequence).